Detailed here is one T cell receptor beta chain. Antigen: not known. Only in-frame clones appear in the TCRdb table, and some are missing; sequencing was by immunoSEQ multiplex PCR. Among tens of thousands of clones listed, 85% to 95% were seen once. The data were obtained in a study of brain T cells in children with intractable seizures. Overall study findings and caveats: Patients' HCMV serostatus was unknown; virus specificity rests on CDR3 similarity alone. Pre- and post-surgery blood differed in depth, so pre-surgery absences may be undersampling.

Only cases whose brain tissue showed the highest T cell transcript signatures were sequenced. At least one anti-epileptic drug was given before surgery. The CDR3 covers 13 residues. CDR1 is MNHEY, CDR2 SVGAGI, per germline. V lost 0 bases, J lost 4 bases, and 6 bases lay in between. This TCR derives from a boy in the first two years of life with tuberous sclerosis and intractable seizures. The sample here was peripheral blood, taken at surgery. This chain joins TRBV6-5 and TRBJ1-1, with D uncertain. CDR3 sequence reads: CASSYSWGTEAFF. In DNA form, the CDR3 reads TGTGCCAGCAGTTACTCGTGGGGCACTGAAGCTTTCTTT.